This TCR beta chain was identified in a study of beta chain features in type 1 diabetes. Germline V lookup: CDR1 SGHTA, CDR2 FQGNSA. CDR3 length: 13 residues. This clone was recorded a few times. Antigen specificity is unknown. The junction departs from the called germline gene at one end, perhaps through a read error. Purity of each sorted population was above 95%. Findings and caveats of the study: In comparison with healthy donors, patients had naive, central memory and Treg TCRB repertoires that appeared more similar. In cDNA sequencing, cells with high TCR expression could be over-represented.

Expressed TCRB transcripts got sequenced, as all isolated RNA was reverse transcribed. Produced via immunoSEQ multiplex PCR; TCRdb's table is partial and in-frame only. The sample carries over 300,000 clones, less than 10% recorded once. The genes are TRBV7-2 and TRBJ2-5; possible D gene TRBD2, 6 bases. Sequenced material: central memory CD4+ T cells from blood. The source is a woman aged 18-29 years in good health. DNA for the CDR3: TGCGCCAGCAGCCCCCAGCGGGAAGAGACCCAGTACTTC. This codes for CASSPQREETQYF.